This T cell receptor beta chain was recorded in a study of blood T cell repertoires in COVID-19 (dated by TCRdb to 2019 to 2021). About the investigation overall: Samples from collaborators originated in the United States, Italy and Spain and spanned both the acute and convalescent phases of COVID-19. The prospective study material was composed of cDNA or gDNA derived from T cells, B-cell-depleted T cells, or PBMCs. Deeply sampled blood TCRbeta repertoires from subjects exposed to, actively infected with, or recovered from COVID-19 were included in the dataset. The repertoires were released in a freely available public database intended as a resource for research on the immune response to SARS-CoV-2. The samples were drawn from two sources: the first 160 participants of the ongoing ImmuneRACE study, and 1,254 subjects contributed by 6 global collaborators. The sample metadata nearly always contained a de-identified subject ID, COVID-19 status, age in years and sex. Where available, HLA class I and class II types were obtained from metadata supplied by the sample provider rather than from assay-based typing.

Notes on this clone: The antigen it recognizes is unknown. No qualities accompany the bases; no much larger clone lies one base away.

TCRbeta CDR3 regions were amplified from genomic DNA by means of the immunoSEQ Assay, a bias-controlled multiplex PCR. Per the source publication's procedure: Within the assay, amplification of reference gene primers was used to estimate how many nucleated cells each sample contained. Sequence reads were collapsed and filtered to measure the absolute abundance of every unique TCRbeta CDR3 rearrangement. Productive Simpson clonality was computed per sample as the square root of Simpson's diversity index over productive rearrangements. TCRdb provides this immuneACCESS table in a form limited to in-frame rearrangements. Some clones are lacking; in checked studies, under half of them reflect an unresolved V gene, and why the rest are absent is not known. Clone size and V and J calls were adopted from that table, with D and trimming inferred from the DNA. The sample table records around 100,000 clones; about 80% of these occur just once. 24% of the sample lies in the top ten.

As encoded in the germline V gene, CDR1 is MNHEY while CDR2 is SVGAGI. Spanning cysteine to phenylalanine, the CDR3 consists of 14 amino acids. This entry keeps only the CDR3 DNA: 42 bases, framed from base 1. The V and J ends are trimmed by 7 bases and 6 bases, leaving 18 bases between them. The collaborating institutions used their own protocols to collect whole blood in K2EDTA tubes. For TCRbeta analysis, collaborators shipped samples as frozen whole blood, isolated PBMCs, or DNA extracted from either of those sample types. The investigation overall reported the following: How much clinical and demographic metadata was included differed by source and by participant, and the metadata was provided uncurated.

The clonotype originates from a human donor in a cohort sampled during active COVID-19. The sample taken for sequencing was peripheral blood. The receptor chain draws on TRBV6-5 and TRBJ1-1; TRBD1 is a weak D gene call, 5 bases matching. The CDR3 is CASKEQYQGSEAFF. The DNA sequence follows: TGTGCCAGCAAGGAACAGTACCAGGGTTCTGAAGCTTTCTTT.